Below, 11 T cell receptor beta chains from the same sample are listed, as sequenced in a study of persistence of HIV-infected CD4 T cells. What these receptors recognize is not known. Stimulation used 10 ug/mL lysate from CMV-infected fibroblasts. Sorted nonresponding memory CD4+ T cells were CD40L-negative, CD69-negative, CD45RO-high. Sequencing used immunoSEQ version 4 in survey mode. Assay: immunoSEQ multiplex PCR; the TCRdb copy retains only in-frame clones and omits some. The sample includes fewer than 40,000 clones, roughly 87% of them seen just once. This sample comprised CD4+ T cells sorted from PBMCs after 18-hour stimulation, obtained from a patient who received antiretroviral therapy. Receptors originate from an adult woman with HIV who was CMV-seropositive.

The chain uses TRBV2 and TRBJ1-1; the D is unclear. The CDR3 totals 12 residues. Germline CDR1 SNHLY, CDR2 FYNNEI. V was pared by 4 bases and J by 1 base, with 4 bases between. CDR3 DNA: TGTGCCAGCAGTGCCCCGAACACTGAAGCTTTCTTT. Translating gives CASSAPNTEAFF.

The CDR3 protein is CASSSNRLGQGANASNQPQHF. The CDR3, as DNA: TGTGCCAGCAGTTCAAACCGCCTGGGACAGGGGGCAAATGCTAGCAATCAGCCCCAGCATTTT. The rearrangement links TRBV28 to TRBJ1-5; 12 bases match TRBD1. The CDR3 loop spans 21 amino acids. Trimming took 4 bases from V and 0 from J; bases not matched to a gene: 16. Germline values: CDR1 MDHEN, CDR2 SYDVKM.

J is TRBJ1-1 and V is TRBV9; 7 positions match TRBD1. The V gene's germline CDR1 is SGDLS and CDR2 YYNGEE. The CDR3 consists of 13 residues. J gave up 2 bases and V 7 bases, and 5 bases lay outside the gene matches. The CDR3 here is CASGRTGNTEAFF. The CDR3 DNA sequence: TGTGCCAGCGGCCGGACAGGCAACACTGAAGCTTTCTTT.

The V and J genes are TRBV28 and TRBJ1-2; 10 bases align to TRBD1. With V trimmed by 5 bases and J by 2 bases, 2 bases remained unmatched. Per germline, CDR1 MDHEN and CDR2 SYDVKM. This CDR3 has 14 residues. CDR3 loop: CASSTGQGNYGYTF. The DNA for the CDR3 is TGTGCCAGCAGTACGGGACAGGGGAACTATGGCTACACCTTC.

V gene TRBV6-5 combines with J gene TRBJ2-5, with TRBD2 identical over 8 bases. The CDR3 spans 15 residues. From germline, CDR1 is MNHEY and CDR2 SVGAGI. With 7 bases clipped from V and 2 bases from J, the junction kept 9 bases outside the gene matches. DNA of the CDR3: TGTGCCAGCAAACGGTTCGCGGGGGGACAAGAGACCCAGTACTTC. Residues: CASKRFAGGQETQYF.

There are a few counts of this clone. The V and J genes are TRBV12-3 or TRBV12-4 and TRBJ1-4, with unresolved D. This CDR3 comprises 13 residues. V lost 1 base to trimming and J lost 8 bases, with 8 bases between them. The CDR3: CASSLVRGEKLFF. The CDR3 DNA sequence: TGTGCCAGCAGTTTAGTTCGCGGCGAAAAACTGTTTTTT.

This chain uses TRBV5-1 with TRBJ1-2, with D hard to call. V was cut by 4 bases and J by 2 bases, with 15 bases left in between. Per germline, CDR1 SGHRS and CDR2 YFSETQ. The length of the CDR3 is 15 residues. The CDR3 loop reads CASSPTRATNYGYTF. For the CDR3, the DNA is TGCGCCAGCAGCCCGACCCGGGCAACAAACTATGGCTACACCTTC.

The chain is built from TRBV7-3 and TRBJ2-5; 11 bases line up with TRBD2. Germline V gives CDR1 SGHTA, CDR2 FQGTGA. There are 15 residues in the CDR3. The V segment lost 5 bases and the J segment 4 bases; nucleotides outside the gene matches: 6. The CDR3 is CASSTTGTSGETQYF. The CDR3 nucleotides are TGTGCCAGCAGCACCACCGGGACTAGCGGAGAGACCCAGTACTTC. Together with reference TRBV7-3 and TRBJ2-5, the CDR3 gives the full variable domain: GAGVSQTPSNKVTEKGKYVELRCDPISGHTALYWYRQSLGQGPEFLIYFQGTGAADDSGLPNDRFFAVRPEGSVSTLKIQRTERGDSAVYLCASSTTGTSGETQYFGPGTRLLVL.

The chain joins TRBV10-3 to TRBJ2-1; no clear D. CDR3 length: 14 residues. Deletions cut 8 bases from V and 0 bases from J, with 11 bases between. CDR1 and CDR2 from the germline V gene are ENHRY and SYGVKD. The CDR3 loop is CAIVADLSYNEQFF. CDR3 DNA sequence: TGTGCCATCGTAGCTGACCTCTCCTACAATGAGCAGTTCTTC.

This chain joins TRBV18 and TRBJ2-7; tentatively, D is TRBD2 (5 bases). Trimming cost V 3 bases and J 9 bases, with 15 bases left between them. Germline CDR1 is KGHSH and CDR2 is LQKENI. This CDR3 is 13 amino acids long. As DNA, the CDR3 is TGTGCCAGCTCACCGTCAGACACTCGGGGGCAGTACTTC. It encodes CASSPSDTRGQYF. The full variable domain, in which reference TRBV18 and TRBJ2-7 provide the parts outside the CDR3, is NAGVMQNPRHLVRRRGQEARLRCSPMKGHSHVYWYRQLPEEGLKFMVYLQKENIIDESGMPKERFSAEFPKEGPSILRIQQVVRGDSAAYFCASSPSDTRGQYFGPGTRLTVT.

V gene TRBV19 combines with J gene TRBJ1-1; D may be TRBD1 (6 bases). CDR3 length: 15 amino acids. CDR1 and CDR2 (germline): LNHDA, SQIVND (reference sequence). With 5 bases removed from V and 11 bases from J, the gap between germline ends came to 24 bases. This CDR3 is CASSSGQRRAGRAFF. CDR3 coding DNA: TGTGCCAGTAGTTCAGGACAGCGTCGGGCCGGTCGGGCTTTCTTT.